The clone carrying this TCR beta chain has just a few counts. What it recognizes is unknown. The CDR3 has 14 amino acids. CDR1 is MGHDK and CDR2 is SYGVNS in the germline V gene. V was shortened by 8 bases and J by 8 bases, with 21 bases between the two germline ends. This sample is part of a study of identical twins. Broader study findings: Out-of-frame alpha sequences common to twins exhibited a surplus of low generation probability. Weaker excess twin sharing was observed in beta out-of-frame sequences. Out-of-frame TCR alpha sharing in monozygotic twins exceeded recombination model predictions.

Addition of a universal primer site occurred through template switching, and cDNA carried unique molecular identifiers. TCRdb passed the 5' RACE reads through MiXCR, listing each CDR3 protein once. The top ten clones hold around 1.6% of a sample with about 890,000 distinct CDR3 sequences, about 12% of them seen once. Another study also made use of these data, one on yellow fever vaccine responses in identical twins.

The receptor's source is a woman between 18 and 29 years old in good health. Sequencing input: PBMCs. The rearrangement links TRBV25-1 to TRBJ1-1, with no clear D. The CDR3 is CASSNHEGGSEAFF. CDR3 DNA: TGTGCCAGCTCTAACCACGAAGGAGGCTCCGAAGCTTTCTTT.